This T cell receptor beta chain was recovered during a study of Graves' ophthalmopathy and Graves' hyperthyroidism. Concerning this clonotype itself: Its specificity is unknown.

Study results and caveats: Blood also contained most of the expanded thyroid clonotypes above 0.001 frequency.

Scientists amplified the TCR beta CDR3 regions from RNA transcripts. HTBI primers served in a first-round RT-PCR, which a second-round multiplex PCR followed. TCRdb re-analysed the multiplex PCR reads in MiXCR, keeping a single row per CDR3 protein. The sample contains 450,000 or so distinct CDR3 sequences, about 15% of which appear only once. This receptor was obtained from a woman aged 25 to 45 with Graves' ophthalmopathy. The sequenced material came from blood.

The CDR3 DNA reads TGTGCCAGCAGTGAACCTGGACAGGGGCGATCCTACGAGCAGTACTTC. Its protein product is CASSEPGQGRSYEQYF. This rearrangement joins TRBV6-1 to TRBJ2-7; 9 positions agree with TRBD1. This CDR3 contains 16 residues. The trim removed 2 bases at V and 1 base at J, leaving 6 bases unmatched. From germline, CDR1 is MNHNS and CDR2 SASEGT.